This paragraph reports one T cell receptor (beta chain). Germline V gene lookup returns CDR1 GTSNPN and CDR2 SVGIG (reference sequence). Germline trimming cut 5 bases from V and 5 bases from J; bases unmatched to any gene: 8. There are 14 residues in the CDR3. The data were obtained in a study of T-cell reconstitution after alpha-beta-depleted transplantation in children. The authors prepared the TCRbeta library with unique molecular identifiers. MiXCR, run by TCRdb on the PCR reads, gives a single entry per CDR3 protein. The data contain 500,000 or so distinct CDR3 sequences, less than 35% of them seen just once; the ten biggest clones take up 2% to 3%.

Source: PBMCs from the stem cell graft donor, taken from the stem cell graft. The chain is built from TRBV30 and TRBJ2-3; 9 positions agree with TRBD2. This TCR was recovered from a human donor who donated a stem cell graft to a child with aplastic anemia. DNA for the CDR3: TGTGCCTGGGTAATGCGGGAGGGCTTAGATACGCAGTATTTT. This codes for CAWVMREGLDTQYF.